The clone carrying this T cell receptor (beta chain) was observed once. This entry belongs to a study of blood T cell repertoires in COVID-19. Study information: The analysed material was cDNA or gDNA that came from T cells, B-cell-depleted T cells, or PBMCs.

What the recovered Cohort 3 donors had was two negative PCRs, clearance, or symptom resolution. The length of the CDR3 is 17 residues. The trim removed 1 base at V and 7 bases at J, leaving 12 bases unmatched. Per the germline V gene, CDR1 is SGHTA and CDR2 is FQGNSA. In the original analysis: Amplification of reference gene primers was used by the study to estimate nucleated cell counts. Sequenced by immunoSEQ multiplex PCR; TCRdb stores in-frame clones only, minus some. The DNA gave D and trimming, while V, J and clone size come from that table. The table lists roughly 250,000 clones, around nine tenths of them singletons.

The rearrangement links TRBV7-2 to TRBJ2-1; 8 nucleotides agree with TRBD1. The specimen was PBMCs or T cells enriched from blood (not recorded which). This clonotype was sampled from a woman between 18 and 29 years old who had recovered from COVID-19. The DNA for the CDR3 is TGTGCCAGCAGCTTAGGAGGCGGTCAGGGGGCTAGTAATGAGCAGTTCTTC. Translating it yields CASSLGGGQGASNEQFF.